This T cell receptor (beta chain) was sequenced for a study of early T cells in non-severe SARS-CoV-2 infection. At the level of the study: Sequencing targeted bulk RNA from unsorted whole blood, leaving chains unpaired.

The library protocol tagged individual cDNA molecules with unique molecular identifiers. A single record per CDR3 protein comes from TCRdb applying MiXCR to the 5' RACE reads. The sample consists of tens of thousands of distinct CDR3 sequences, about 5% of them appearing once. Relative to its sample, this clonotype is medium-sized. Germline CDR1 and CDR2: DFQATT and SNEGSKA (reference sequence). Trimming took off 5 bases at V and 4 bases at J, with 9 bases between the two ends. The CDR3 spans 12 residues. The gene calls are TRBV20-1 and TRBJ1-5, with D possibly matching TRBD1 (5 bases). Specimen: whole blood. The clonotype comes from an adult who was a healthcare worker with PCR-confirmed SARS-CoV-2 infection or an uninfected control (not recorded which). In DNA form, the CDR3 reads TGCAGTGCTGGGACGGCTAATCAGCCCCAGCATTTT. Translation: CSAGTANQPQHF.